This T cell receptor (beta chain) comes out of a study of T cells after yellow fever vaccination. MiXCR, applied by TCRdb to the 5' RACE reads, yields one record per CDR3 protein. The repertoire holds a few hundred thousand distinct CDR3 sequences, with under 20% as singletons. The V gene lost 3 bases and the J gene lost 8 bases, with 20 bases spanning the gap. Germline CDR1 reads DFQATT; CDR2 reads SNEGSKA (reference sequence). The CDR3 runs to 16 residues. This clonotype was counted at least ten times. The sample here was PBMCs, taken before the yellow fever booster vaccination. The TCR was taken from a young man who received the YFV17D yellow fever vaccine. The chain is built from TRBV20-1 and TRBJ1-6, with D possibly matching TRBD1 (6 bases). In DNA form, the CDR3 reads TGCAGTGCTAGGGCCAGTCCCGGGACACTAGATTCACCCCTCCACTTT. Protein product: CSARASPGTLDSPLHF.